This TCR beta chain appears in the sequencing data of a study of T cells in Graves' hyperthyroidism and ophthalmopathy (dated by TCRdb to the late 2010s). Some background on the complete study: Peripheral blood was collected at initial diagnosis, before any treatment. According to the paper, TCR Vbeta CDR3 sequencing was carried out on 120 to 150 peripheral blood samples, which came from 40 to 45 ophthalmopathy, fewer than 80 hyperthyroidism and roughly 17 progressor patients. After blood sampling, hyperthyroidism patients were treated with methimazole at a starting dose of 30 mg daily, and ophthalmopathy patients were treated with high-dose intravenous methylprednisolone. The roughly 94 discovery patients were randomly divided into training and test sets at a 7:3 ratio. Thyroid tissue and blood T-cell repertoires from more than 5 Graves' hyperthyroidism patients were also compared in the study. To identify TCR V-J signatures that set the groups apart, the researchers used a discovery cohort of 100 patients, made up of around 40 with Graves' ophthalmopathy and around 58 with stable Graves' hyperthyroidism. Prospective prediction of ophthalmopathy was tested in an independent validation cohort of 18 to 20 hyperthyroidism patients and 17 patients who later progressed to ophthalmopathy.

TCR beta CDR3 regions were amplified from RNA transcripts. A first-round RT-PCR of the TCR CDR3 used the HTBI primer set with the Qiagen OneStep RT-PCR kit. Libraries were constructed in a second round of multiplex PCR, after which size selection and purification were performed. The libraries were sequenced on an Illumina HiSeq2000 using paired-end 100 bp reads. As for how the authors treated the data: SOAPnuke was used to process the raw data, with reads discarded if the reads contained adapters or uncalled bases, had a mean Phred below 15, or lacked an exact constant-primer or identifier match. High-quality paired reads were merged with COPE v1.2.5, and unique nucleotide sequences were defined as clonotypes. MiTCR v1.1 was used to align the clonotypes against IMGT TRBV, TRBD and TRBJ reference segments. The analysis was restricted to V-J combinations with a frequency above 0.0001, which together covered roughly 99% of the repertoires. A TCS score was defined as the ratio between F50 (clonal expansion) and ExV (chaos), using BLOSUM62-based TCRdist between CDR3 peptides within each V-J. Welch's t-statistics and random forest reduced roughly 530 V-J features to about 12, which were used in a naive Bayes classifier (R e1071). In TCRdb, the public reads were trimmed at Q25 with fastp and aligned with MiXCR, with productive beta chains retained. Each entry merges the rows of one CDR3 protein and shows their most common DNA and genes. The V and J calls and clone size come from TCRdb's table, not from the authors' own analysis. This sample holds some 420,000 distinct CDR3 sequences; 12% to 15% were observed only once. Clones ranked in the top ten supply 5.3% of the sample.

Clipping removes 1 base from V and 3 bases from J, with 4 as the unmatched junction base count. The germline V gene (reference sequence) yields LGHDT for CDR1 and YNNKEL for CDR2. Its CDR3 holds 16 amino acids, cysteine through phenylalanine. Only CDR3 DNA is held: 48 bases, read in frame from base 1. What the research found in general, with its limitations: Most expanded thyroid clonotypes (frequency above 0.001) were also detected in blood, suggesting blood repertoires may reflect thyroid immune responses. A 13 V-J signature model separated ophthalmopathy from stable hyperthyroidism, with 87.88% sensitivity and about 81% specificity in cross-validation and 80%/75% in testing. Sample size was not statistically predetermined, and investigators were not blinded to group allocation. In validation, the model predicted progression to ophthalmopathy with approximately 71% sensitivity and around 72% specificity, a median of 6.5 months before onset.

This clonotype was detected ten times or more. The antigen it recognizes is unknown. No clone much larger than this one lies a single base away; base qualities are absent. Stable Graves' hyperthyroidism was defined as the absence of progression to ophthalmopathy over 18 months of follow-up. The hyperthyroidism patients were between 18 and 65 years old and newly diagnosed, with a disease duration of less than 2 months. Patients with uncontrolled infections, other autoimmune diseases, pregnancy or lactation were excluded. Clinical symptoms, serum thyroxine and TRAb, thyroid ultrasound, and orbital computed tomography formed the basis for the diagnoses. PBMCs were isolated from roughly 10 ml of fresh peripheral blood by Ficoll-Paque density gradient centrifugation. Trizol reagent was used to extract total RNA, and RNA quality was then checked on an Agilent 2100 Bioanalyzer.

The sequence came from a woman between 18 and 29 years old with Graves' hyperthyroidism. This sequence uses TRBV3-1 and TRBJ2-3, with 10 bases in between that match TRBD2. Sequencing was performed on blood. Read as DNA, the sequence is TGTGCCAGCAGCCAAGTAGCGGGAGGTAGGACAGATACGCAGTATTTT. It codes for CASSQVAGGRTDTQYF.